This T cell receptor (beta chain) was captured in a study of blood T cell repertoires in COVID-19. Study-level background: Samples came from the United States, Italy and Spain, spanning acute and convalescent COVID-19.

V was cut by 7 bases and J by 6 bases, with 18 bases left in between. This CDR3 comprises 14 residues. Germline values: CDR1 LNHDA, CDR2 SQIVND (reference sequence). The method was immunoSEQ multiplex PCR; TCRdb's version includes in-frame clones alone and lacks a portion of them. Of 450,000 or so clones in the sample, roughly 87% are singletons; the top ten hold 0.75% to 0.9%. The chain recombines TRBV19 with TRBJ1-1; D remains unclear. This clonotype was sampled from a man younger than 35 with COVID-19, enrolled during active disease. The sample was peripheral blood. The CDR3 sequence is CASIVVSSASEAFF. In DNA form, the CDR3 reads TGTGCCAGTATCGTAGTAAGTAGTGCGTCTGAAGCTTTCTTT.